The 31 T cell receptor beta chains given below trace back to one sample, sequenced in a study of OX40 agonist ivuxolimab in advanced cancers. Assay: immunoSEQ multiplex PCR; the TCRdb copy retains only in-frame clones and omits some. Of about 42,000 clones listed, 75% to 90% are singletons. Sequences were derived from CD4+ or CD8+ T cells sorted from blood, sampled in a trial of the OX40 agonist ivuxolimab. The receptors originated from an adult with an advanced solid tumor such as melanoma, head and neck, liver or kidney cancer.

The J gene is TRBJ2-3, the V gene TRBV4-3, with 8 bases that match TRBD2. The V segment lost 0 bases and the J segment 5 bases; nucleotides outside the gene matches: 7. The CDR3 totals 16 residues. Germline V gene lookup returns CDR1 LGHNA and CDR2 YSLEER. The CDR3, as DNA: TGCGCCAGCAGCCAAGAACGGAGCGGGAGTAGAGATACGCAGTATTTT. Translation gives CASSQERSGSRDTQYF.

This chain uses TRBV4-1 with TRBJ2-4, with TRBD1 matching over 7 bases. V shed 0 bases and J 8 bases; nucleotides not matched to a gene: 4. The germline V gene encodes CDR1 MGHRA and CDR2 YSYEKL. The CDR3 covers 14 residues. The CDR3 DNA follows: TGCGCCAGCAGCCAAGAAGGGGGCGAAGACATTCAGTACTTC. Residues: CASSQEGGEDIQYF.

In this sample, this clone turned up a few times. The chain employs TRBV18 and TRBJ2-7; D gene unclear. Per germline, CDR1 KGHSH and CDR2 LQKENI. With 4 bases removed from V and 7 bases from J, the gap between germline ends came to 11 bases. The CDR3 spans 12 residues. The CDR3 sequence is CASSLGGEEQYV. The CDR3, as DNA: TGTGCCAGCTCACTAGGTGGGGAAGAGCAGTACGTC.

The genes are TRBV7-9 and TRBJ2-7; D gene unclear. The V and J ends lost 5 bases and 7 bases respectively, with 12 bases between them. The germline gives CDR1 SEHNR, CDR2 FQNEAQ (reference sequence). This CDR3 is 12 amino acids long. For the CDR3, the DNA is TGTGCCAGCAGCCCCCAGTTTGGGGAGCAGTACTTC. Its translation: CASSPQFGEQYF.

The CDR3 coding sequence is TGTGCCAGCAGCTTGGCGGGGAACGAGCAGTACTTC. This translates into CASSLAGNEQYF. This chain uses TRBV5-5 with TRBJ2-7; D might be TRBD2 (5 bases). Per the germline V gene, CDR1 is SGHKS and CDR2 is YYEKEE (reference sequence). The CDR3 runs 12 residues. With 0 bases removed from V and 5 bases from J, the gap between germline ends came to 6 bases.

The chain has TRBV1 and TRBJ2-3; the DNA was not compared with TRBD2, the D call given in the table. TRBV1 counts as a pseudogene. The CDR3 is 17 amino acids. In nucleotides, the CDR3 is TGCACCAGCAGCCAAACGTCCTTGCGCGGGGGCACAGATACGCAGTATTTT. Its protein product is CTSSQTSLRGGTDTQYF.

The chain joins TRBV27 to TRBJ2-1; D possibly corresponds to TRBD1 (6 bases). The CDR3 loop spans 16 amino acids. Germline V gives CDR1 MNHEY, CDR2 SMNVEV (reference sequence). V shed 3 bases and J shed 5 bases, with 17 bases lying between them. The DNA of the CDR3 is TGTGCCAGCAGTTTTCTAGGACAGAGAATTAACAATGAGCAGTTCTTC. This gives the protein CASSFLGQRINNEQFF.

The chain couples TRBV2 to TRBJ2-7; tentatively, D is TRBD1 (5 bases). Trimming removed 8 bases at V and 2 bases at J, with 10 bases between. Looked up from germline, CDR1 is SNHLY and CDR2 is FYNNEI. This CDR3 region has 12 residues. The CDR3 loop is CASQGWTYEQYV. The CDR3 DNA sequence: TGTGCCAGCCAGGGTTGGACCTACGAGCAGTACGTC.

The gene calls are TRBV9 and TRBJ2-2; 7 bases line up with TRBD1. Per the germline V gene, CDR1 is SGDLS and CDR2 is YYNGEE. CDR3 length: 14 amino acids. V shed 7 bases and J 2 bases; nucleotides not matched to a gene: 5. CDR3 in DNA: TGTGCCAGCCGGGACAGAACAAACACCGGGGAGCTGTTTTTT. It is translated as CASRDRTNTGELFF. The whole variable domain, filled in from reference TRBV9 and TRBJ2-2, reads DSGVTQTPKHLITATGQRVTLRCSPRSGDLSVYWYQQSLDQGLQFLIQYYNGEERAKGNILERFSAQQFPDLHSELNLSSLELGDSALYFCASRDRTNTGELFFGEGSRLTVL.

The chain employs TRBV2 and TRBJ2-3; 7 bases match TRBD2. V lost 7 bases and J lost 0; bases outside the gene matches: 7. Germline loops: CDR1 SNHLY, CDR2 FYNNEI. The CDR3 extends over 15 amino acids. The CDR3 sequence: CASNQLSGSTDTQYF. CDR3 bases: TGTGCCAGCAATCAACTTAGCGGGAGCACAGATACGCAGTATTTT.

The chain employs TRBV2 and TRBJ2-7; D uncertain. This CDR3 has 11 residues. The ends were cut back, 2 bases at V and 6 bases at J, with 5 bases in the middle. Germline V gene sequence: CDR1 SNHLY, CDR2 FYNNEI. The CDR3 loop reads CASSEYSEQYV. The CDR3, as DNA: TGTGCCAGCAGTGAATACAGCGAGCAGTACGTC.

This clone was counted a single time. This chain uses TRBV19 with TRBJ1-2; weak D call: TRBD1 (5 bases). Germline CDR1 reads LNHDA; CDR2 reads SQIVND (reference sequence). This CDR3 is 14 amino acids long. V dropped 4 bases and J dropped 6 bases, with 15 bases sitting between them. Here the CDR3 DNA reads TGTGCCAGTAGTAAATCGGAGGGGAGGAATGGCTACACCTTC. Its protein is CASSKSEGRNGYTF.

V gene TRBV27 combines with J gene TRBJ1-5; 9 bases fit TRBD1. V lost 7 bases to trimming and J lost 3 bases; unmatched junction nucleotides: 7. There are 15 residues in the CDR3. CDR1 is MNHEY, CDR2 SMNVEV, per germline (reference sequence). This CDR3 reads CASNPGQGANQPQHF. In DNA form, the CDR3 reads TGTGCCAGCAACCCGGGACAGGGTGCCAATCAGCCCCAGCATTTT.

V gene TRBV5-6 combines with J gene TRBJ2-5; no definite D call. Trimming removed 1 base from V and 5 bases from J, with 3 bases in between. Germline V gives CDR1 SGHDT, CDR2 YYEEEE. The CDR3 is 11 amino acids. CDR3 in DNA: TGTGCCAGCAGCTTGAGGGAGACCCAGTACTTC. It yields the protein CASSLRETQYF.

The chain is built from TRBV7-2 and TRBJ2-7; 9 bases are a match to TRBD2. Germline loops: CDR1 SGHTA, CDR2 FQGNSA. The CDR3 consists of 14 residues. The junction had 6 bases not matched to a gene; V was cut back by 6 bases and J by 3 bases. The CDR3 here is CASRKTSGFYEQYF. As DNA, the CDR3 is TGTGCCAGCAGGAAGACTAGCGGTTTCTACGAGCAGTACTTC.

The J gene is TRBJ2-1, the V gene TRBV18; 7 nucleotides match TRBD2. Germline V lookup: CDR1 KGHSH, CDR2 LQKENI. Losses at the gene ends were 8 bases for V and 12 bases for J; bases not matched to a gene: 25. This CDR3 comprises 17 residues. The CDR3 sequence: CASGQVRGREAGASQFF. The CDR3 DNA reads TGTGCCAGCGGCCAAGTTCGCGGGAGAGAGGCCGGAGCATCGCAGTTCTTC.

The J gene is TRBJ1-2, the V gene TRBV29-1, with TRBD1 identical over 11 bases. Unmatched junction bases numbered 9, after V lost 6 bases and J lost 3 bases. CDR1 and CDR2 from the germline V gene are SQVTM and ANQGSEA. CDR3 length equals 15 residues. DNA for the CDR3: TGCAGCGTGGGACCGGGACAGGGGGACTACTATGGCTACACCTTC. Protein product: CSVGPGQGDYYGYTF.

This chain uses TRBV7-2 with TRBJ2-7; D not resolved. Germline assignment: CDR1 SGHTA and CDR2 FQGNSA. The CDR3 is made up of 13 amino acids. Deletions cut 0 bases from V and 6 bases from J, with 9 bases between. CDR3 DNA sequence: TGTGCCAGCAGCTTAGCTGGCCTCACCGAGCAGTACTTC. This gives the protein CASSLAGLTEQYF.

Here the CDR3 reads CASSFGRVGYNEQFF. The CDR3 nucleotides are TGTGCCAGCAGTTTTGGCAGGGTTGGGTACAATGAGCAGTTCTTC. The genes are TRBV27 and TRBJ2-1; D perhaps matches TRBD1 (5 bases). There are 15 residues in the CDR3. Trimming removed 3 bases from V and 4 bases from J, with 13 bases in between. Germline CDR1 reads MNHEY; CDR2 reads SMNVEV (reference sequence).

The chain recombines TRBV7-2 with TRBJ1-5; D call uncertain. The germline V gene has CDR1 SGHTA and CDR2 FQGNSA. The V end lost 2 bases, the J end lost 1 base, and 3 bases lay between the germline ends. This CDR3 has 13 amino acids. The CDR3 is CASSLRSNQPQHF. DNA of the CDR3: TGTGCCAGCAGCTTAAGGAGCAATCAGCCCCAGCATTTT.

V gene TRBV30 combines with J gene TRBJ1-2; maybe TRBD1 (6 bases). Germline CDR1 and CDR2: GTSNPN and SVGIG (reference sequence). Trimming stripped 1 base from V and 7 bases from J, with 13 bases between. The CDR3 has 13 amino acids. The CDR3 DNA sequence: TGTGCCTGGAGTGGGAACCCGGGGGCTGGCTACACCTTC. Translating gives CAWSGNPGAGYTF.

V and J are TRBV15 and TRBJ1-1; D might be TRBD1 (5 bases). Trimming pared 0 bases from V and 11 bases from J, leaving 10 bases between. Germline CDR1 is LNHNV and CDR2 is YYDKDF (reference sequence). The CDR3 is 12 amino acids. CDR3 loop: CATSREEGYAFF. The CDR3 DNA is TGTGCCACCAGCAGAGAGGAGGGGTATGCTTTCTTT.

This clone has more than one count but fewer than ten. This sequence joins TRBV28 and TRBJ2-1; 9 bases map to TRBD2. The length of the CDR3 is 16 residues. The trim removed 5 bases at V and 1 base at J, leaving 6 bases unmatched. Per the germline V gene, CDR1 is MDHEN and CDR2 is SYDVKM. The CDR3 reads CASSPIAGDSYNEQFF. CDR3 coding DNA: TGTGCCAGCAGTCCTATAGCGGGAGATTCCTACAATGAGCAGTTCTTC.

J is TRBJ1-1 and V is TRBV9, with no clear D. Germline V gives CDR1 SGDLS, CDR2 YYNGEE. The CDR3 extends over 17 amino acids. Between the trimmed V and J ends, which lost 3 bases and 0 bases, there was a span of 18 bases. The CDR3 DNA is TGTGCCAGCAGCGCTAGTTTCTCGACTCCTTTGAACACTGAAGCTTTCTTT. Translating it yields CASSASFSTPLNTEAFF.

The chain links TRBV18 to TRBJ1-2; 8 nucleotides match TRBD1. Germline V gives CDR1 KGHSH, CDR2 LQKENI. V was clipped by 2 bases and J by 3 bases; unmatched bases: 5. The CDR3 is 15 residues long. CDR3 in DNA: TGTGCCAGCTCACCAACAGGGGGTGAGGACTATGGCTACACCTTC. It yields the protein CASSPTGGEDYGYTF.

The gene calls are TRBV9 and TRBJ2-5; 7 bases align to TRBD1. Losses at the gene ends were 4 bases for V and 5 bases for J; bases not matched to a gene: 8. The CDR3 runs 14 residues. From germline, CDR1 is SGDLS and CDR2 YYNGEE. The CDR3 DNA follows: TGTGCCAGCAGCCCAACAGGGGTCGGCGAGACCCAGTACTTC. Translating gives CASSPTGVGETQYF.

The chain links TRBV7-2 to TRBJ2-7; tentative D call: TRBD1 (6 bases). Germline V gene lookup returns CDR1 SGHTA and CDR2 FQGNSA. The CDR3 has 14 residues. The V end lost 6 bases, the J end lost 1 base, and 13 bases lay between the germline ends. This CDR3 is CASREQGLSYEQYF. The CDR3 region has the DNA TGTGCCAGCAGGGAACAGGGTCTATCCTACGAGCAGTACTTC.

This chain's CDR3 is CASSFTGELFF. The CDR3 nucleotides read TGTGCCAGCAGCTTCACCGGGGAGCTGTTTTTT. This chain joins TRBV5-6 and TRBJ2-2; D call uncertain. Looked up from germline, CDR1 is SGHDT and CDR2 is YYEEEE. Trimming cost V 2 bases and J 4 bases, with 0 bases left between them. CDR3 length: 11 amino acids.

The CDR3 region is CASSLRAGTGLSQPQHF. The CDR3 DNA reads as TGTGCCAGCAGCTTACGCGCCGGGACAGGGCTCAGTCAGCCCCAGCATTTT. V usage is TRBV7-2 and J usage is TRBJ1-5; 9 bases line up with TRBD1. V lost 2 bases and J lost 6; bases outside the gene matches: 11. This CDR3 has 17 amino acids. Per germline, CDR1 SGHTA and CDR2 FQGNSA.

The V call is TRBV5-8, the J call TRBJ2-3; D remains unclear. Germline V gene sequence: CDR1 SGHTS, CDR2 YDEGEE. V was pared by 1 base and J by 4 bases, with 16 bases between. The CDR3 runs to 16 residues. In DNA, the CDR3 is TGTGCCAGCAGCTTGAATCGGAATATGGTGGCAGATACGCAGTATTTT. Translated: CASSLNRNMVADTQYF.

This clone was detected a few times. The rearrangement uses TRBV11-3 and TRBJ2-5; no firm D call. Looked up from germline, CDR1 is SGHNT and CDR2 is YENEEA. CDR3 size: 15 residues. Trimming took off 4 bases at V and 0 bases at J, with 12 bases between the two ends. The CDR3 DNA follows: TGTGCCAGCAGCTCCTCCTCACTGTACCAAGAGACCCAGTACTTC. This encodes CASSSSSLYQETQYF. Based on the CDR3 plus reference TRBV11-3 and TRBJ2-5, the full variable domain is EAGVVQSPRYKIIEKKQPVAFWCNPISGHNTLYWYLQNLGQGPELLIRYENEEAVDDSQLPKDRFSAERLKGVDSTLKIQPAELGDSAVYLCASSSSSLYQETQYFGPGTRLLVL.